This T cell receptor (beta chain) was profiled in a study of blood T cell repertoires in COVID-19. Whole-study context: COVID-19 samples from acute and convalescent phases originated in the United States, Italy and Spain.

CDR1 SGHRS and CDR2 YFSETQ come from the germline V gene. Trimming cost V 4 bases and J 5 bases; bases outside gene matches: 6. The CDR3 sequence is 15 residues long. Authors' methods: Counts of nucleated cells, estimated from reference gene primer amplification, were obtained. Profiled with immunoSEQ multiplex PCR; TCRdb holds only in-frame clones, not every one. D and trimming were read from the DNA, whereas the V and J calls and clone size are those reported in that table. The sample yields 240,000 or so clones, approximately 86% seen once. Material: peripheral blood. The chain couples TRBV5-1 to TRBJ2-5, with TRBD2 matching 12 bases. The receptor was derived from a woman aged 25 to 39 who had recovered from COVID-19. This chain's CDR3 is CASSTASGGVETQYF. The DNA for the CDR3 is TGCGCCAGCAGCACTGCTAGCGGGGGGGTGGAGACCCAGTACTTC.